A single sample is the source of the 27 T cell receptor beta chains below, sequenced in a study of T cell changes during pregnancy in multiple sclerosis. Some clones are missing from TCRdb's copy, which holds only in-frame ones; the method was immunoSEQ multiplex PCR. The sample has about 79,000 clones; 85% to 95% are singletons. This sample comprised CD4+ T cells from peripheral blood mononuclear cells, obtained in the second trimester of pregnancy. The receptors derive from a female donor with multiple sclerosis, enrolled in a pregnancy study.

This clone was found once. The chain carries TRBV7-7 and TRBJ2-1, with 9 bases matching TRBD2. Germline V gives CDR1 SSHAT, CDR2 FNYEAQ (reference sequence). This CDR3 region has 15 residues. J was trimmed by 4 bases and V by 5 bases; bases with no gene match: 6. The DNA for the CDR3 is TGTGCCAGCAGCCCAAGCGGGGGGCAGTACAATGAGCAGTTCTTC. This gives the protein CASSPSGGQYNEQFF.

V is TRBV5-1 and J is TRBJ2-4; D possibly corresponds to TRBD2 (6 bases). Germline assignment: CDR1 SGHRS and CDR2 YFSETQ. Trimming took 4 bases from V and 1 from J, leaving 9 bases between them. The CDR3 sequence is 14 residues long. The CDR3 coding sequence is TGCGCCAGCAGCCATGGGGGGGCCAAAAACATTCAGTACTTC. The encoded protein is CASSHGGAKNIQYF.

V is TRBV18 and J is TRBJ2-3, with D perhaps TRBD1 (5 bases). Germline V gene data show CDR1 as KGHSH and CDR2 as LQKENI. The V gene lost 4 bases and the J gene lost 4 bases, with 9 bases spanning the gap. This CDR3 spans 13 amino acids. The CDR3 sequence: CASSLRAADTQYF. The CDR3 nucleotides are TGTGCCAGCTCACTCAGGGCCGCAGATACGCAGTATTTT.

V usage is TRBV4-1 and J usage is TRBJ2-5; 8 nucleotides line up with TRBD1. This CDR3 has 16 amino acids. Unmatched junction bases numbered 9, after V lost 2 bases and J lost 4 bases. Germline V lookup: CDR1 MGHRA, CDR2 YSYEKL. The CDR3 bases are TGCGCCAGCAGCCAACAGGGGGCGAAAGGGGTAGAGACCCAGTACTTC. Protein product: CASSQQGAKGVETQYF.

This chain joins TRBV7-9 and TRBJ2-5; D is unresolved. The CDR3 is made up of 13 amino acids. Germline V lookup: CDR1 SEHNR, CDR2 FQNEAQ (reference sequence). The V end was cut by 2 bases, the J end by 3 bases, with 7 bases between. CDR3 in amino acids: CASSLFVEETQYF. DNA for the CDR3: TGTGCCAGCAGCTTATTCGTCGAAGAGACCCAGTACTTC.

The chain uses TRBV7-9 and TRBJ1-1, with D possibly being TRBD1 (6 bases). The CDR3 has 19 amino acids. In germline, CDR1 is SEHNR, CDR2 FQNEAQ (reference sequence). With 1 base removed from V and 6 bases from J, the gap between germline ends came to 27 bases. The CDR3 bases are TGTGCCAGCAGCTTAGATATGCAGAGATTAGGGCAGGGGAAAGCTGAAGCTTTCTTT. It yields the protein CASSLDMQRLGQGKAEAFF.

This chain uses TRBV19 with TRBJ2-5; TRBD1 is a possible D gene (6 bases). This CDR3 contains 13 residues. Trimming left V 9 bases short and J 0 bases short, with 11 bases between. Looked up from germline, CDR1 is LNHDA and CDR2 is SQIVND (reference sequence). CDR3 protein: CASQQGNQETQYF. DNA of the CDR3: TGTGCCAGCCAACAGGGAAACCAAGAGACCCAGTACTTC.

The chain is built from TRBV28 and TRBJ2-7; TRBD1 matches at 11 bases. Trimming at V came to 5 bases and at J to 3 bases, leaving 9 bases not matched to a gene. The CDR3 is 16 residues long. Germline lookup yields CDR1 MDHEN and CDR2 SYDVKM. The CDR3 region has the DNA TGTGCCAGCAGTCCGACCGGGACAGGGGGTTTCTACGAGCAGTACTTC. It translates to CASSPTGTGGFYEQYF.

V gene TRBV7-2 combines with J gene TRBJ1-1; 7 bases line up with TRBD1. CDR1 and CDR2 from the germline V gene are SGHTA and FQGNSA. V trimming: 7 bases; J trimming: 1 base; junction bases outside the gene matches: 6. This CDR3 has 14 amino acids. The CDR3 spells CASTMDRRNTEAFF. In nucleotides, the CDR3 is TGTGCCAGCACCATGGACAGGAGGAACACTGAAGCTTTCTTT.

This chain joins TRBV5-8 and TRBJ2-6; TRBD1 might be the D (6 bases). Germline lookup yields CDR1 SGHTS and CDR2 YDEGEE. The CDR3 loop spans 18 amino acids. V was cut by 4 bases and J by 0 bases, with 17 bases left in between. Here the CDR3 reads CASSPRAGAHSGANVLTF. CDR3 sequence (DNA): TGTGCCAGCAGCCCGAGAGCAGGGGCACACTCTGGGGCCAACGTCCTGACTTTC.

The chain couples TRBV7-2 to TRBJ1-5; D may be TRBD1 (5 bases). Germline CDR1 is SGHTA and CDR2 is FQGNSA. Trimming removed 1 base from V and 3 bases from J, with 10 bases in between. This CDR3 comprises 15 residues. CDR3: CASSLGGQLNQPQHF. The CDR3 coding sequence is TGTGCCAGCAGCTTAGGCGGACAACTCAATCAGCCCCAGCATTTT.

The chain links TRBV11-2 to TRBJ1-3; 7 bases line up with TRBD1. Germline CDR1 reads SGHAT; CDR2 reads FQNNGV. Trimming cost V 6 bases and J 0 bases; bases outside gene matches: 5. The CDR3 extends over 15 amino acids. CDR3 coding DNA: TGTGCCAGCAGTCCCAGGACAGGCTCTGGAAACACCATATATTTT. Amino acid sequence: CASSPRTGSGNTIYF.

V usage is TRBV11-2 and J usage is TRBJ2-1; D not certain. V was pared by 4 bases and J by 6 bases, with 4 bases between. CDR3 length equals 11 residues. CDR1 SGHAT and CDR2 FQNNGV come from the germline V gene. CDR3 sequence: CASSWLNEQFF. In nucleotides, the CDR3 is TGTGCCAGCAGCTGGCTCAATGAGCAGTTCTTC.

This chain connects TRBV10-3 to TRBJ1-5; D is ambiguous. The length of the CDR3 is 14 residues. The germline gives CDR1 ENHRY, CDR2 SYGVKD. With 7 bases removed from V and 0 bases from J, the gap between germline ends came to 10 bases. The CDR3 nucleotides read TGTGCCATCAATGGGGAGAATAGCAATCAGCCCCAGCATTTT. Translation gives CAINGENSNQPQHF.

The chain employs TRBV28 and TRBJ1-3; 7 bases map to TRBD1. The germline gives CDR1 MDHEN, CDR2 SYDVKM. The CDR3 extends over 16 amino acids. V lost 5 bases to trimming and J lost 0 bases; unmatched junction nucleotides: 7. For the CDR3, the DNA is TGTGCCAGCAGTCCCCCGACAGGGAACTCTGGAAACACCATATATTTT. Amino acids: CASSPPTGNSGNTIYF.

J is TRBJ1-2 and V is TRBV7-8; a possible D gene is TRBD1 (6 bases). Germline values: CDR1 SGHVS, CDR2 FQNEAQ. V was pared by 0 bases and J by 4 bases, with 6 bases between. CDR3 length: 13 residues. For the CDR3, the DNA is TGTGCCAGCAGCTTAGCGGACAGCTATGGCTACACCTTC. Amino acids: CASSLADSYGYTF. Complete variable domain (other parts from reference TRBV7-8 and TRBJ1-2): GAGVSQSPRYKVAKRGQDVALRCDPISGHVSLFWYQQALGQGPEFLTYFQNEAQLDKSGLPSDRFFAERPEGSVSTLKIQRTQQEDSAVYLCASSLADSYGYTFGSGTRLTVV.

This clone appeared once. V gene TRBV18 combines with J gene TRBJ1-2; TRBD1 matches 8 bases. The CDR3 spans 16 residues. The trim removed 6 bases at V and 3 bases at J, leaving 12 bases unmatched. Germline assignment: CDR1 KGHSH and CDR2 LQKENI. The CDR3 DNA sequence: TGTGCCAGCTCGGGGGCAGGGGGCTATGAGGACTATGGCTACACCTTC. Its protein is CASSGAGGYEDYGYTF.

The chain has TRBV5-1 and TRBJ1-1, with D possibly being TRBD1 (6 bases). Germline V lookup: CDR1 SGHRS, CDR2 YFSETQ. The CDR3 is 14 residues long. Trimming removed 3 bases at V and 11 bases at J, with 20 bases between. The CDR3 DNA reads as TGCGCCAGCAGCTATTTACAGGGACCCACTATGGCTTTCTTT. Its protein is CASSYLQGPTMAFF.

The DNA for the CDR3 is TGTGCCAGCAGCTTAGCGGGGACAGGGGGCGAGCAGTTCTTC. Amino acid sequence: CASSLAGTGGEQFF. This sequence joins TRBV7-9 and TRBJ2-1, with TRBD1 identical over 12 bases. CDR3 length: 14 amino acids. Germline CDR1 reads SEHNR; CDR2 reads FQNEAQ (reference sequence). V gave up 0 bases and J gave up 10 bases; unmatched junction bases: 1.

The CDR3 here is CAWSVGHNSPLHF. In nucleotides, the CDR3 is TGTGCCTGGAGTGTGGGGCATAATTCACCCCTCCACTTT. V usage is TRBV30 and J usage is TRBJ1-6; D may be TRBD1 (5 bases). Germline lookup yields CDR1 GTSNPN and CDR2 SVGIG (reference sequence). The CDR3 length is 13 residues. V gave up 0 bases and J gave up 5 bases, with 5 bases separating them.

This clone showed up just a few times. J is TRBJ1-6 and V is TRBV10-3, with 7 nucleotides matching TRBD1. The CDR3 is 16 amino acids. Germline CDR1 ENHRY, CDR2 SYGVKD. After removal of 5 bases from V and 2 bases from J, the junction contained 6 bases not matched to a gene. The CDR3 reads CAISNQGVAYNSPLHF. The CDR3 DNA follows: TGTGCCATCAGTAACCAGGGGGTGGCCTATAATTCACCCCTCCACTTT.

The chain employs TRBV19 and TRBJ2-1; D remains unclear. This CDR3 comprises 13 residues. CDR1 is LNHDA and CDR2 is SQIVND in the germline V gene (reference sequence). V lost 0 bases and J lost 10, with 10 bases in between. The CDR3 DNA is TGTGCCAGTAGTATAGATTCCCTGGAGGAGCAGTTCTTC. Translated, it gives CASSIDSLEEQFF.

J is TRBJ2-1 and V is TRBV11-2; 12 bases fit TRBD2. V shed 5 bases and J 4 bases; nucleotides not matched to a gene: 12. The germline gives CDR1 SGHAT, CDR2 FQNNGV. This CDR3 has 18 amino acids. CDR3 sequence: CASSPPGLAGPKYNEQFF. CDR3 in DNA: TGTGCCAGCAGCCCACCTGGACTAGCGGGGCCGAAATACAATGAGCAGTTCTTC.

The CDR3 is CASSSANTGELFF. Written as DNA, the CDR3 is TGTGCCAGCAGCTCTGCGAACACCGGGGAGCTGTTTTTT. The genes are TRBV7-9 and TRBJ2-2; D is undetermined. The V gene lost 4 bases and the J gene lost 0 bases, with 3 bases spanning the gap. This CDR3 comprises 13 residues. Looked up from germline, CDR1 is SEHNR and CDR2 is FQNEAQ (reference sequence).

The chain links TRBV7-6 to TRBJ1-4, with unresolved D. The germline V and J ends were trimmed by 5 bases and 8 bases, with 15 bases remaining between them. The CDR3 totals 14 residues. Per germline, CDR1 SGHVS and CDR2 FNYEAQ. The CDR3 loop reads CASSRLGIREKLFF. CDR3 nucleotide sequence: TGTGCCAGCAGCAGACTCGGGATCAGAGAAAAACTGTTTTTT.

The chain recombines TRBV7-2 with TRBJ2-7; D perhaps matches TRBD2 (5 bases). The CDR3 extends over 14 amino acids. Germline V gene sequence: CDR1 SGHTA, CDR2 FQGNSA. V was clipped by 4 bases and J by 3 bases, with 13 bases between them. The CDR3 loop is CASSSLPGNYEQYF. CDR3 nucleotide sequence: TGTGCCAGCAGCTCGCTACCGGGGAACTACGAGCAGTACTTC.

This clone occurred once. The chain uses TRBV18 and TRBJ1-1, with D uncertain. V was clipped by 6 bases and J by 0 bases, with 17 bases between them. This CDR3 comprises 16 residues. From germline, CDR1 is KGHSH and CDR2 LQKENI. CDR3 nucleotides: TGTGCCAGCTCTTACACACCAGGAGGTATGAACACTGAAGCTTTCTTT. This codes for CASSYTPGGMNTEAFF.